The 20 T cell receptor beta chains listed next were all sequenced from one sample in a study of control samples from healthy donors and cancer patients. Sequencing used immunoSEQ multiplex PCR; TCRdb keeps in-frame clones, though not all of them. The sample carries some 57,000 clones, around 97% recorded once. Material for sequencing was blood. The receptors were sampled from a woman aged 25 to 45 in good health.

This chain links TRBV10-3 with TRBJ2-7; no firm D call. Trimming stripped 3 bases from V and 2 bases from J, with 5 bases between. CDR1 and CDR2 from the germline V gene are ENHRY and SYGVKD. This CDR3 region has 12 residues. Here the CDR3 reads CAISDRTYEQYF. DNA of the CDR3: TGTGCCATCAGTGACAGGACCTACGAGCAGTACTTC.

This chain's CDR3 is CSVEEPGTEAFF. The CDR3 DNA is TGCAGCGTTGAAGAGCCGGGCACTGAAGCTTTCTTT. This chain uses TRBV29-1 with TRBJ1-1; D remains ambiguous. Trimming cost V 0 bases and J 4 bases, with 6 bases left between them. Germline assignment: CDR1 SQVTM and CDR2 ANQGSEA. The CDR3 consists of 12 residues.

This chain joins TRBV6-4 and TRBJ2-3; D assignment may be TRBD1 or TRBD2 (6 bases each). Germline CDR1 and CDR2: MRHNA and SNTAGT. Between the trimmed V and J ends, which lost 2 bases and 14 bases, there was a span of 20 bases. This CDR3 spans 14 amino acids. The CDR3 DNA sequence: TGTGCCAGCAGTGACACGGGGGACACAAGCCCTAGGTATTTT. It specifies CASSDTGDTSPRYF.

This chain uses TRBV14 with TRBJ2-2; TRBD2 aligns across 7 bases. The CDR3 is 13 residues long. The germline CDR1 and CDR2 sequences are SGHDN and FVKESK. V shed 9 bases, J shed 6 bases, and the junction held 7 bases outside the gene matches. CDR3 amino acids: CASKPGGSGELFF. CDR3 DNA sequence: TGTGCCAGTAAACCGGGAGGTTCCGGGGAGCTGTTTTTT.

J is TRBJ1-1 and V is TRBV6-2 or TRBV6-3; D uncertain. V dropped 6 bases and J dropped 0 bases, with 5 bases sitting between them. From germline, CDR1 is MNHEY and CDR2 SVGEGT. The CDR3 is 12 residues long. In DNA form, the CDR3 reads TGTGCCAGCAGCCTAATGAACACTGAAGCTTTCTTT. Translated: CASSLMNTEAFF.

The chain links TRBV5-6 to TRBJ1-1; no reliable D call. Trimming took 3 bases from V and 0 from J, leaving 9 bases between them. The germline V gene has CDR1 SGHDT and CDR2 YYEEEE. The CDR3 loop spans 14 amino acids. As DNA, the CDR3 is TGTGCCAGCAGCTGGGGTTTTTTGAACACTGAAGCTTTCTTT. The encoded protein is CASSWGFLNTEAFF.

V gene TRBV30 combines with J gene TRBJ2-1, with 7 bases identical to TRBD2. The CDR3 is 16 amino acids. Germline CDR1 and CDR2: GTSNPN and SVGIG (reference sequence). The trim removed 4 bases at V and 6 bases at J, leaving 15 bases unmatched. CDR3 sequence: CAWTLLGGTAINEQFF. The CDR3 nucleotides read TGTGCCTGGACTCTTTTGGGAGGGACGGCCATCAATGAGCAGTTCTTC. Full variable domain (outside the CDR3, taken from reference TRBV30 and TRBJ2-1): SQTIHQWPATLVQPVGSPLSLECTVEGTSNPNLYWYRQAAGRGLQLLFYSVGIGQISSEVPQNLSASRPQDRQFILSSKKLLLSDSGFYLCAWTLLGGTAINEQFFGPGTRLTVL.

The rearrangement uses TRBV27 and TRBJ1-5, with 7 bases that match TRBD1. Per germline, CDR1 MNHEY and CDR2 SMNVEV (reference sequence). Losses at the gene ends were 5 bases for V and 1 base for J; bases not matched to a gene: 8. The CDR3 runs 16 residues. CDR3 in amino acids: CASSNLGTASNQPQHF. CDR3 nucleotides: TGTGCCAGCAGTAACCTCGGGACAGCGAGCAATCAGCCCCAGCATTTT.

The chain is built from TRBV25-1 and TRBJ2-1; a weak D match, TRBD2 (7 bases). V shed 10 bases and J shed 3 bases, with 13 bases lying between them. Germline loops: CDR1 MGHDK, CDR2 SYGVNS. The CDR3 covers 13 residues. The CDR3 protein is CATRGGGYNEQFF. The DNA of the CDR3 is TGTGCCACCCGGGGAGGGGGCTACAATGAGCAGTTCTTC.

The J gene is TRBJ1-5, the V gene TRBV19, with D perhaps matching TRBD1 (6 bases). Per germline, CDR1 LNHDA and CDR2 SQIVND (reference sequence). The CDR3 extends over 13 amino acids. Trimming took 8 bases from V and 3 from J, leaving 11 bases between them. In DNA, the CDR3 is TGTGCCAGTGAAGGACAGCTCAATCAGCCCCAGCATTTT. Its translation is CASEGQLNQPQHF. The complete variable domain, with remaining parts taken from reference TRBV19 and TRBJ1-5, reads DGGITQSPKYLFRKEGQNVTLSCEQNLNHDAMYWYRQDPGQGLRLIYYSQIVNDFQKGDIAEGYSVSREKKESFPLTVTSAQKNPTAFYLCASEGQLNQPQHFGDGTRLSIL.

This rearrangement joins TRBV5-1 to TRBJ2-1, with a tentative D call TRBD2 (6 bases). Between the trimmed V and J ends, which lost 2 bases and 3 bases, there was a span of 12 bases. Germline values: CDR1 SGHRS, CDR2 YFSETQ. The CDR3 is made up of 15 amino acids. Here the CDR3 reads CASSFEGGVYNEQFF. CDR3 bases: TGCGCCAGCAGCTTCGAAGGCGGGGTCTACAATGAGCAGTTCTTC.

The rearrangement uses TRBV30 and TRBJ1-1; D not certain. This CDR3 region has 11 residues. Trimming cost V 4 bases and J 4 bases, with 7 bases left between them. Germline CDR1 and CDR2: GTSNPN and SVGIG (reference sequence). CDR3 bases: TGTGCCTGGATAGGAGGCACTGAAGCTTTCTTT. Its protein is CAWIGGTEAFF.

The chain links TRBV29-1 to TRBJ1-1, with TRBD1 matching 7 bases. The CDR3 runs 13 residues. Germline lookup yields CDR1 SQVTM and CDR2 ANQGSEA. Germline trimming cut 3 bases from V and 7 bases from J; bases unmatched to any gene: 8. CDR3 coding DNA: TGCAGCGTTGAGATAGGGACAGTTAGTGAAGCTTTCTTT. It is translated as CSVEIGTVSEAFF.

This clone was observed a single time. The chain links TRBV30 to TRBJ2-2; D not resolved. Germline CDR1 GTSNPN, CDR2 SVGIG (reference sequence). V lost 0 bases and J lost 8, with 10 bases in between. The CDR3 extends over 13 amino acids. The DNA for the CDR3 is TGTGCCTGGAGTGTGAGGACGAAAGGGGAGCTGTTTTTT. Its protein product is CAWSVRTKGELFF.

The chain couples TRBV20-1 to TRBJ1-5; no clear D gene. Germline loops: CDR1 DFQATT, CDR2 SNEGSKA (reference sequence). Trimming removed 3 bases from V and 4 bases from J, with 7 bases in between. The CDR3 consists of 12 residues. This CDR3 reads CSASWGNQPQHF. CDR3 sequence (DNA): TGCAGTGCTAGTTGGGGAAATCAGCCCCAGCATTTT.

The rearrangement uses TRBV27 and TRBJ2-7; TRBD1 agrees at 12 bases. Looked up from germline, CDR1 is MNHEY and CDR2 is SMNVEV (reference sequence). After removal of 2 bases from V and 7 bases from J, the junction contained 3 bases not matched to a gene. This CDR3 is 14 amino acids long. The CDR3: CASSLRDRGLEQYF. CDR3 DNA sequence: TGTGCCAGCAGTTTACGGGACAGGGGGCTTGAGCAGTACTTC.

V and J are TRBV27 and TRBJ1-6; 9 bases agree with TRBD1. There are 15 residues in the CDR3. Trimming removed 2 bases from V and 8 bases from J; junction bases left unmatched: 4. Germline CDR1 is MNHEY and CDR2 is SMNVEV (reference sequence). CDR3 amino acids: CASSLEGQGHSPLHF. CDR3 nucleotides: TGTGCCAGCAGTTTAGAGGGACAGGGTCATTCACCCCTCCACTTT.

The rearrangement joins TRBV5-8 to TRBJ2-4; D possibly corresponds to TRBD2 (6 bases). Germline values: CDR1 SGHTS, CDR2 YDEGEE. The CDR3 is 14 amino acids. The germline V and J ends were trimmed by 7 bases and 5 bases, with 16 bases remaining between them. The CDR3: CASHHLTGENIQYF. The CDR3 DNA reads as TGTGCCAGCCACCACCTCACGGGGGAAAACATTCAGTACTTC.

This chain links TRBV28 with TRBJ2-1; 13 bases line up with TRBD2. The CDR3 has 18 amino acids. Germline CDR1 is MDHEN and CDR2 is SYDVKM. J was trimmed by 8 bases and V by 8 bases; bases with no gene match: 18. Written as DNA, the CDR3 is TGTGCCAGCGGGCTGGGCAGGACTAGCGGGAGTGGGGTCTATGAGCAGTTCTTC. It yields the protein CASGLGRTSGSGVYEQFF.

This clone was recorded once. This chain links TRBV15 with TRBJ2-1; D uncertain. This CDR3 is 12 amino acids long. The germline gives CDR1 LNHNV, CDR2 YYDKDF (reference sequence). V dropped 4 bases and J dropped 6 bases, with 7 bases sitting between them. The CDR3 region has the DNA TGTGCCACCAGCATAAATGGCAATGAGCAGTTCTTC. Its protein product is CATSINGNEQFF. Combining the CDR3 with reference TRBV15 and TRBJ2-1 gives the whole variable domain DAMVIQNPRYQVTQFGKPVTLSCSQTLNHNVMYWYQQKSSQAPKLLFHYYDKDFNNEADTPDNFQSRRPNTSFCFLDIRSPGLGDTAMYLCATSINGNEQFFGPGTRLTVL.